A single sample is the source of the 29 T cell receptor beta chains below, sequenced in a study of blood T cell repertoires in COVID-19. Assay: immunoSEQ multiplex PCR; the TCRdb copy retains only in-frame clones and omits some. The data show more than 200,000 clones, with 80% to 85% seen just once and about 27% held by the top ten. Sequencing used peripheral blood. These receptors all stem from a man aged 35 to 55 with acute or convalescent COVID-19.

The chain employs TRBV29-1 and TRBJ2-1; 10 bases line up with TRBD2. CDR3 length: 15 amino acids. The trim removed 4 bases at V and 8 bases at J, leaving 11 bases unmatched. The germline CDR1 and CDR2 sequences are SQVTM and ANQGSEA. The CDR3 reads CSVGRSGRAGDEQFF. The CDR3 DNA reads TGCAGCGTTGGAAGAAGCGGGAGGGCTGGCGATGAGCAGTTCTTC.

The chain recombines TRBV19 with TRBJ1-1, with a weak D call TRBD1 (6 bases). Germline CDR1 reads LNHDA; CDR2 reads SQIVND (reference sequence). Trimming removed 0 bases from V and 3 bases from J, with 8 bases in between. The CDR3 runs 14 residues. CDR3 protein: CASSIDRGDTEAFF. CDR3 in DNA: TGTGCCAGTAGTATAGACAGGGGAGACACTGAAGCTTTCTTT.

This rearrangement joins TRBV4-2 to TRBJ2-1; D unclear. This CDR3 has 15 amino acids. V shed 3 bases and J shed 1 base, with 10 bases lying between them. Germline values: CDR1 LGHNA, CDR2 YNFKEQ. DNA of the CDR3: TGTGCCAGCAGCCAGGGCGAAAGATCCTACAATGAGCAGTTCTTC. This codes for CASSQGERSYNEQFF.

The chain couples TRBV4-1 to TRBJ1-5; possible D gene TRBD1, 6 bases. This CDR3 is 16 amino acids long. Trimming removed 1 base at V and 9 bases at J, with 19 bases between. Germline V gene sequence: CDR1 MGHRA, CDR2 YSYEKL. The CDR3 spells CASSQATGTRGGPQHF. The DNA for the CDR3 is TGCGCCAGCAGCCAAGCCACAGGGACCCGGGGGGGGCCCCAGCATTTT.

The gene calls are TRBV6-4 and TRBJ1-5; 7 nucleotides match TRBD1. CDR3 length: 17 amino acids. With V trimmed by 8 bases and J by 3 bases, 16 bases remained unmatched. CDR1 MRHNA and CDR2 SNTAGT come from the germline V gene. CDR3: CASLYPDRASDNQPQHF. The CDR3 region has the DNA TGTGCCAGCTTATATCCCGACAGGGCCTCTGACAATCAGCCCCAGCATTTT.

The chain uses TRBV7-2 and TRBJ1-1, with D perhaps matching TRBD1 (5 bases). Germline assignment: CDR1 SGHTA and CDR2 FQGNSA. V was clipped by 4 bases and J by 5 bases, with 17 bases between them. The CDR3 runs to 15 residues. CDR3 bases: TGTGCCAGCAGCTCCGTTGGGGCAGGGCGAACTGAAGCTTTCTTT. Its translation: CASSSVGAGRTEAFF.

This clone was seen only a few times. CDR3 DNA sequence: TGTGCCAGCAGGGGAGGGGGGGGAGTCCTCTACGAGCAGTACTTC. Translation gives CASRGGGGVLYEQYF. The chain has TRBV7-2 and TRBJ2-7; D perhaps matches TRBD2 (7 bases). V lost 6 bases and J lost 3, with 18 bases in between. Germline V gene sequence: CDR1 SGHTA, CDR2 FQGNSA. The CDR3 totals 15 residues.

The genes are TRBV7-9 and TRBJ2-1; D may be TRBD1 (6 bases). This CDR3 region has 16 residues. Trimming left V 1 base short and J 6 bases short, with 16 bases between. Germline CDR1 reads SEHNR; CDR2 reads FQNEAQ (reference sequence). The CDR3 bases are TGTGCCAGCAGCTTAGTAAAGGGGGTCCCCTCCAATGAGCAGTTCTTC. It is translated as CASSLVKGVPSNEQFF.

The J gene is TRBJ1-4, the V gene TRBV19; D ambiguous. CDR1 and CDR2 (germline): LNHDA, SQIVND (reference sequence). The CDR3 has 13 residues. Trimming took 4 bases from V and 7 from J, leaving 10 bases between them. The chain's CDR3 is CASSTTRGEKLFF. The DNA of the CDR3 is TGTGCCAGTAGTACGACCCGGGGTGAAAAACTGTTTTTT.

The chain links TRBV6-6 to TRBJ2-1, with TRBD2 matching over 12 bases. This CDR3 region has 15 residues. The trim removed 4 bases at V and 6 bases at J, leaving 4 bases unmatched. From germline, CDR1 is MNHNY and CDR2 SVGAGI (reference sequence). In DNA, the CDR3 is TGTGCCAGCAGTTTACTAGCGGGAGGATCCAATGAGCAGTTCTTC. Amino acid sequence: CASSLLAGGSNEQFF.

V is TRBV3-1 (or the pseudogene TRBV3-2) and J is TRBJ1-2; 7 nucleotides match TRBD1. The CDR3 runs to 12 residues. Germline V gives CDR1 LGHDT, CDR2 YNNKEL (reference sequence). V was pared by 5 bases and J by 6 bases, with 3 bases of the junction left unmatched. The CDR3 protein is CASSFTGDGYTF. For the CDR3, the DNA is TGTGCCAGCAGCTTTACAGGGGATGGCTACACCTTC.

CDR3 bases: TGCGCCAGCAGTGGACGGGCCTCCCCTTGGACTAGCGGGACGTCCTACGAGCAGTACTTC. Translated, it gives CASSGRASPWTSGTSYEQYF. The chain is built from TRBV10-1 and TRBJ2-7; 12 bases align to TRBD2. The V and J ends lost 4 bases and 1 base, in that order; junction bases with no gene match: 17. CDR3 length: 20 amino acids. The V gene's germline CDR1 is WNHNN and CDR2 SYGVQD (reference sequence).

In this sample, this clone turned up a few times. The conserved final phenylalanine or tryptophan is absent from the CDR3, which likely points to a read error. It is unclear where the CDR3 begins or ends on the DNA, so no DNA is shown, and the CDR3 is as TCRdb lists it. This chain links TRBV21-1 with TRBJ1-1. TRBV21-1 is recorded as a pseudogene. The CDR3 is 16 residues long, counting both termini. CDR3 protein: CASSKAGFGEGEDTTL.

This rearrangement joins TRBV6-5 to TRBJ1-1; D remains unclear. CDR1 MNHEY and CDR2 SVGAGI come from the germline V gene. The CDR3 is made up of 11 amino acids. Trimming stripped 7 bases from V and 8 bases from J, with 11 bases between. Written as DNA, the CDR3 is TGTGCCAGCATACGGGAGAAAGAAGCTTTCTTT. Translating it yields CASIREKEAFF.

V usage is TRBV6-5 and J usage is TRBJ1-1, with a possible D match to TRBD1 (6 bases). Germline CDR1 is MNHEY and CDR2 is SVGAGI. This CDR3 comprises 15 residues. The V and J ends lost 6 bases and 3 bases respectively, with 17 bases between them. In DNA, the CDR3 is TGTGCCAGCAGGTCACCGGGCGGGGGGCACACTGAAGCTTTCTTT. Amino acid sequence: CASRSPGGGHTEAFF.

The chain employs TRBV9 and TRBJ2-1; D remains ambiguous. The CDR3 is made up of 14 amino acids. Trimming took off 2 bases at V and 0 bases at J, with 6 bases between the two ends. The germline gives CDR1 SGDLS, CDR2 YYNGEE. DNA for the CDR3: TGTGCCAGCAGCGTTGGCAACTCCTACAATGAGCAGTTCTTC. Amino acid sequence: CASSVGNSYNEQFF.

This chain joins TRBV19 and TRBJ1-1; 9 bases map to TRBD1. Germline CDR1 LNHDA, CDR2 SQIVND (reference sequence). Trimming removed 5 bases from V and 11 bases from J; junction bases left unmatched: 9. CDR3 length equals 13 residues. The CDR3 protein is CASSVGQGTRAFF. In nucleotides, the CDR3 is TGTGCCAGTAGTGTCGGACAGGGGACTCGCGCTTTCTTT.

The chain is built from TRBV11-3 and TRBJ2-1; 9 bases agree with TRBD2. Germline values: CDR1 SGHNT, CDR2 YENEEA. Germline trimming cut 0 bases from V and 8 bases from J; bases unmatched to any gene: 11. This CDR3 is built from 17 residues. The CDR3 DNA reads TGTGCCAGCAGCTTAGATATTGGCGGGAGGGCCATGGATGAGCAGTTCTTC. Translating it yields CASSLDIGGRAMDEQFF.

This chain joins TRBV6-1 and TRBJ2-1; D perhaps matches TRBD2 (5 bases). Between the trimmed V and J ends, which lost 5 bases and 1 base, there was a span of 12 bases. Germline loops: CDR1 MNHNS, CDR2 SASEGT. The CDR3 runs 15 residues. The CDR3 DNA reads as TGTGCCAGCAGTCCCCAGAGGGTTTCCTACAATGAGCAGTTCTTC. This translates into CASSPQRVSYNEQFF.

The CDR3 loop is CSVPSPGRGGANVLTF. The CDR3 DNA sequence: TGCAGCGTTCCCTCCCCCGGCCGCGGTGGGGCCAACGTCCTGACTTTC. The chain links TRBV29-1 to TRBJ2-6; D unclear. Germline V lookup: CDR1 SQVTM, CDR2 ANQGSEA. With 5 bases removed from V and 3 bases from J, the gap between germline ends came to 17 bases. The CDR3 covers 16 residues.

This sequence joins TRBV9 and TRBJ1-6; D possibly corresponds to TRBD1 (6 bases). Germline assignment: CDR1 SGDLS and CDR2 YYNGEE. CDR3 size: 15 residues. The V and J ends lost 0 bases and 5 bases respectively, with 9 bases between them. The CDR3 sequence: CASSVGAGDNSPLHF. The DNA for the CDR3 is TGTGCCAGCAGCGTAGGAGCAGGGGATAATTCACCCCTCCACTTT.

This chain joins TRBV5-8 and TRBJ1-1, with D possibly TRBD1 on 6 matching bases. V lost 7 bases and J lost 1, with 8 bases in between. The germline CDR1 and CDR2 sequences are SGHTS and YDEGEE. The CDR3 has 12 amino acids. CDR3 sequence reads: CASLQGNTEAFF. The CDR3 DNA reads TGTGCCAGCCTACAGGGGAACACTGAAGCTTTCTTT.

A few counts support this clone. CDR3 in amino acids: CASSSQGGGYEQYF. For the CDR3, the DNA is TGCGCCAGCAGCTCACAGGGGGGAGGCTACGAGCAGTACTTC. The genes are TRBV5-1 and TRBJ2-7, with TRBD1 matching over 8 bases. The germline V gene has CDR1 SGHRS and CDR2 YFSETQ. The CDR3 length is 14 residues. Trimming removed 3 bases from V and 3 bases from J; junction bases left unmatched: 5. Drawing the rest from reference TRBV5-1 and TRBJ2-7, the complete variable domain is KAGVTQTPRYLIKTRGQQVTLSCSPISGHRSVSWYQQTPGQGLQFLFEYFSETQRNKGNFPGRFSGRQFSNSRSEMNVSTLELGDSALYLCASSSQGGGYEQYFGPGTRLTVT.

J is TRBJ2-2 and V is TRBV5-1, with TRBD1 matching 8 bases. Germline V gene data show CDR1 as SGHRS and CDR2 as YFSETQ. This CDR3 is built from 16 residues. Trimming took 6 bases from V and 0 from J; bases not matched to a gene: 7. CDR3 sequence reads: CASKLRTGSNTGELFF. The CDR3 region has the DNA TGCGCCAGCAAGCTAAGGACAGGGTCGAACACCGGGGAGCTGTTTTTT.

The rearrangement uses TRBV14 and TRBJ1-1; D not certain. The V and J ends lost 1 base and 5 bases respectively, with 5 bases between them. From germline, CDR1 is SGHDN and CDR2 FVKESK. The CDR3 length is 12 residues. CDR3 bases: TGTGCCAGCAGCCAAGTTACAACTGAAGCTTTCTTT. This translates into CASSQVTTEAFF.

The chain recombines TRBV18 with TRBJ2-1; D unresolved. There are 11 residues in the CDR3. V lost 5 bases and J 9 bases, leaving 8 bases between the germline ends. Germline V lookup: CDR1 KGHSH, CDR2 LQKENI. CDR3 in DNA: TGTGCCAGCTCATCCCCCAGTGAGCAGTTCTTC. Amino acid sequence: CASSSPSEQFF.

The V gene is TRBV30, the J gene TRBJ2-7; 7 nucleotides agree with TRBD1. This CDR3 has 12 amino acids. The trim removed 6 bases at V and 3 bases at J, leaving 5 bases unmatched. The germline V gene encodes CDR1 GTSNPN and CDR2 SVGIG (reference sequence). The CDR3 is CACKRQGYEQYF. In DNA, the CDR3 is TGTGCCTGTAAGCGACAGGGCTACGAGCAGTACTTC.

The chain joins TRBV27 to TRBJ2-1; 9 bases line up with TRBD2. The germline gives CDR1 MNHEY, CDR2 SMNVEV (reference sequence). CDR3 length: 20 amino acids. The V gene end was trimmed by 5 bases and the J gene end by 4 bases; junction bases not matched to a gene: 21. CDR3 protein: CASSRRGRGAGGLTYNEQFF. Here the CDR3 DNA reads TGTGCCAGCAGTCGCCGGGGGCGTGGAGCGGGAGGCCTAACTTACAATGAGCAGTTCTTC.

V gene TRBV30 combines with J gene TRBJ2-7; perhaps TRBD1 as D (6 bases). The length of the CDR3 is 13 residues. Germline V gene data show CDR1 as GTSNPN and CDR2 as SVGIG (reference sequence). Trimming cost V 2 bases and J 2 bases, with 10 bases left between them. The CDR3 bases are TGTGCCTGGAGTCAGGGGCTAGCCTACGAGCAGTACTTC. Encoded protein: CAWSQGLAYEQYF.